The next 19 T cell receptor beta chains were all read from a single sample in a study of Ad26.COV2.S vaccination and SARS-CoV-2 variants. Documented treatment: over 15 received Ad26.COV2.S at low or high dose, single or two shots; about five received placebo; per-sample allocation not given. Day 63 after the first vaccine or placebo injection was the time point for sampling. TCRdb's table, derived via immunoSEQ multiplex PCR, lists solely in-frame clones and lacks some. The sample contains more than 250,000 clones, 87% of which appear only once. The specimen comprised peripheral blood, sampled in a trial of Ad26.COV2.S vaccine versus placebo. Receptors originate from a person aged 18-65 years who received the Ad26.COV2.S COVID-19 vaccine or a placebo.

This clone has just one count. CDR3 in DNA: TGTGCCTGGAGTAGCGGGCCCTTTCAGCCCCAGCATTTT. Translating it yields CAWSSGPFQPQHF. This chain uses TRBV30 with TRBJ1-5; no reliable D call. Germline CDR1 reads GTSNPN; CDR2 reads SVGIG (reference sequence). This CDR3 has 13 amino acids. Trimming cost V 2 bases and J 6 bases, with 11 bases left between them.

The chain combines TRBV4-3 with TRBJ1-2; D may be TRBD1 (6 bases). Trimming took off 4 bases at V and 8 bases at J, with 23 bases between the two ends. The CDR3 is 16 residues long. The germline V gene has CDR1 LGHNA and CDR2 YSLEER. CDR3 sequence: CASSLAGVEAIGGYTF. The CDR3 DNA follows: TGCGCCAGCAGCCTGGCAGGGGTCGAAGCAATAGGGGGCTACACCTTC.

With regard to this clone: This sample also contains other DNA sequences that code for the same CDR3. V gene TRBV19 combines with J gene TRBJ2-3, with D possibly TRBD1 on 6 matching bases. The germline gives CDR1 LNHDA, CDR2 SQIVND (reference sequence). CDR3 length: 13 residues. Trimming took 1 base from V and 5 from J, leaving 7 bases between them. The CDR3 DNA reads TGTGCCAGTAGTATAGGAGGGGGAGATACGCAGTATTTT. Amino acids: CASSIGGGDTQYF.

V gene TRBV30 combines with J gene TRBJ1-2; maybe TRBD1 (6 bases). This CDR3 is 20 amino acids long. Trimming took 0 bases from V and 0 from J, leaving 26 bases between them. Per germline, CDR1 GTSNPN and CDR2 SVGIG (reference sequence). CDR3 residues: CAWSVRFRGATSSTNYGYTF. The CDR3 nucleotides are TGTGCCTGGAGTGTACGATTTCGGGGGGCTACGTCCTCAACTAACTATGGCTACACCTTC. Full variable domain (rest looked up from reference TRBV30 and TRBJ1-2): SQTIHQWPATLVQPVGSPLSLECTVEGTSNPNLYWYRQAAGRGLQLLFYSVGIGQISSEVPQNLSASRPQDRQFILSSKKLLLSDSGFYLCAWSVRFRGATSSTNYGYTFGSGTRLTVV.

The chain links TRBV9 to TRBJ2-1; 10 bases are a match to TRBD2. CDR3 length: 15 amino acids. V lost 3 bases and J lost 9; bases outside the gene matches: 9. Germline V gene lookup returns CDR1 SGDLS and CDR2 YYNGEE. The CDR3 sequence: CASSAPSGGAGEQFF. CDR3 DNA: TGTGCCAGCAGCGCTCCCAGCGGGGGGGCGGGTGAGCAGTTCTTC. The whole variable domain, filled in from reference TRBV9 and TRBJ2-1, reads DSGVTQTPKHLITATGQRVTLRCSPRSGDLSVYWYQQSLDQGLQFLIQYYNGEERAKGNILERFSAQQFPDLHSELNLSSLELGDSALYFCASSAPSGGAGEQFFGPGTRLTVL.

This clone occurred once. The chain carries TRBV7-2 and TRBJ2-7, with 7 bases aligning to TRBD2. The CDR3 has 14 amino acids. V shed 1 base, J shed 9 bases, and the junction held 9 bases outside the gene matches. Germline-derived CDR1 and CDR2 are SGHTA and FQGNSA. The chain's CDR3 is CASSLGLAALGQYF. CDR3 sequence (DNA): TGTGCCAGCAGCTTAGGACTAGCCGCGCTGGGGCAGTACTTC. Supplemented by reference TRBV7-2 and TRBJ2-7, the full variable domain reads GAGVSQSPSNKVTEKGKDVELRCDPISGHTALYWYRQSLGQGLEFLIYFQGNSAPDKSGLPSDRFSAERTGGSVSTLTIQRTQQEDSAVYLCASSLGLAALGQYFGPGTRLTVT.

The gene calls are TRBV18 and TRBJ2-7; D could derive from TRBD1 or TRBD2 (5 bases each). The V gene lost 3 bases and the J gene lost 4 bases, with 16 bases spanning the gap. Germline CDR1 is KGHSH and CDR2 is LQKENI. CDR3 length: 15 residues. The CDR3 loop is CASSPLGTTQYEQYF. CDR3 nucleotide sequence: TGTGCCAGCTCACCCCTAGGGACGACCCAGTACGAGCAGTACTTC. The full variable domain, its missing parts supplied by reference TRBV18 and TRBJ2-7, is NAGVMQNPRHLVRRRGQEARLRCSPMKGHSHVYWYRQLPEEGLKFMVYLQKENIIDESGMPKERFSAEFPKEGPSILRIQQVVRGDSAAYFCASSPLGTTQYEQYFGPGTRLTVT.

In nucleotides, the CDR3 is TGCGCCAGCAGCTCTGGACAGGGGAACACTGAAGCTTTCTTT. Encoded protein: CASSSGQGNTEAFF. This chain joins TRBV5-1 and TRBJ1-1, with TRBD1 matching over 8 bases. Germline CDR1 is SGHRS and CDR2 is YFSETQ. The CDR3 contains 14 residues. Trimming at V came to 3 bases and at J to 1 base, leaving 2 bases not matched to a gene.

V and J are TRBV7-9 and TRBJ2-1; TRBD2 is a possible D gene (7 bases). Germline CDR1 and CDR2: SEHNR and FQNEAQ (reference sequence). This CDR3 region has 17 residues. V was shortened by 5 bases and J by 6 bases, with 23 bases between the two germline ends. The CDR3 sequence is CASSPEGGGPYFNEQFF. The CDR3 nucleotides are TGTGCCAGCAGCCCAGAGGGGGGAGGGCCCTATTTCAATGAGCAGTTCTTC.

The V call is TRBV16, the J call TRBJ2-4, with 13 bases matching TRBD2. Trimming removed 8 bases from V and 3 bases from J; junction bases left unmatched: 16. The CDR3 runs to 19 residues. Looked up from germline, CDR1 is KGHSY and CDR2 is FQNENV. DNA for the CDR3: TGTGCCAGCGGCGGACTAGCGGGGGACCCCCCCACTTTCAAAAACATTCAGTACTTC. Protein product: CASGGLAGDPPTFKNIQYF.

V and J are TRBV5-5 and TRBJ2-1, with TRBD1 as a possible D gene (6 bases). The germline V and J ends were trimmed by 0 bases and 4 bases, with 14 bases remaining between them. The CDR3 spans 16 residues. In germline, CDR1 is SGHKS, CDR2 YYEKEE (reference sequence). CDR3 region: CASSLAVGQLYNEQFF. CDR3 nucleotides: TGTGCCAGCAGCTTGGCCGTTGGACAGCTATACAATGAGCAGTTCTTC.

The rearrangement uses TRBV4-1 and TRBJ2-1; the D gene is possibly TRBD2 (5 bases). The V and J ends lost 0 bases and 5 bases respectively, with 14 bases between them. Germline V gene lookup returns CDR1 MGHRA and CDR2 YSYEKL. The CDR3 spans 16 residues. The CDR3 DNA follows: TGCGCCAGCAGCCAAGATCCGGAGGAGAATAACAATGAGCAGTTCTTC. It specifies CASSQDPEENNNEQFF.

The chain has TRBV9 and TRBJ1-1; D is undetermined. Germline CDR1 SGDLS, CDR2 YYNGEE. There are 13 residues in the CDR3. V was pared by 2 bases and J by 1 base, with 6 bases between. This CDR3 is CASSVLENTEAFF. The CDR3 DNA reads as TGTGCCAGCAGCGTGCTGGAGAACACTGAAGCTTTCTTT.

The chain combines TRBV12-5 with TRBJ1-3; the D gene is possibly TRBD1 (6 bases). The CDR3 contains 16 residues. Germline CDR1 and CDR2: LGHNT and FRNRAP. Trimming shortened V by 1 base and J by 0 bases, and 10 bases separated the two germline ends. The CDR3 spells CASGLGTGYSGNTIYF. The CDR3 DNA is TGTGCTAGTGGTTTGGGTACAGGGTACTCTGGAAACACCATATATTTT.

J is TRBJ1-6 and V is TRBV6-2 or TRBV6-3; D is unclear. Trimming pared 2 bases from V and 0 bases from J, leaving 2 bases between. Germline V gene lookup returns CDR1 MNHEY and CDR2 SVGEGT. The CDR3 runs 14 residues. The CDR3 spells CASSYGSYNSPLHF. CDR3 nucleotide sequence: TGTGCCAGCAGTTACGGCTCCTATAATTCACCCCTCCACTTT.

This clone has only a few counts. This rearrangement joins TRBV7-2 to TRBJ2-3, with 12 positions matching TRBD2. Per the germline V gene, CDR1 is SGHTA and CDR2 is FQGNSA. The CDR3 runs 16 residues. Trimming took 3 bases from V and 6 from J; bases not matched to a gene: 7. The CDR3 here is CASSFASGGAGDTQYF. CDR3 in DNA: TGTGCCAGCAGCTTTGCTAGCGGGGGGGCGGGGGATACGCAGTATTTT.

The chain has TRBV6-1 and TRBJ2-7, with a tentative D call TRBD1 (5 bases). V shed 2 bases and J shed 6 bases, with 11 bases lying between them. Germline CDR1 and CDR2: MNHNS and SASEGT. CDR3 length: 13 residues. This CDR3 is CASSERRGGEQYF. CDR3 bases: TGTGCCAGCAGTGAACGAAGGGGTGGCGAGCAGTACTTC.

This chain uses TRBV7-3 with TRBJ2-2; D is undetermined. CDR1 and CDR2 (germline): SGHTA, FQGTGA. Trimming left V 1 base short and J 0 bases short, with 6 bases between. The CDR3 consists of 15 residues. The CDR3 loop reads CASSLRAANTGELFF. The DNA for the CDR3 is TGTGCCAGCAGCTTAAGGGCTGCGAACACCGGGGAGCTGTTTTTT.

The chain is built from TRBV5-8 and TRBJ1-2; no firm D call. Trimming stripped 0 bases from V and 13 bases from J, with 10 bases between. The germline CDR1 and CDR2 sequences are SGHTS and YDEGEE. This CDR3 is built from 11 residues. CDR3 sequence reads: CASSLGGDFTF. CDR3 nucleotides: TGTGCCAGCAGCTTGGGCGGGGATTTCACCTTC.